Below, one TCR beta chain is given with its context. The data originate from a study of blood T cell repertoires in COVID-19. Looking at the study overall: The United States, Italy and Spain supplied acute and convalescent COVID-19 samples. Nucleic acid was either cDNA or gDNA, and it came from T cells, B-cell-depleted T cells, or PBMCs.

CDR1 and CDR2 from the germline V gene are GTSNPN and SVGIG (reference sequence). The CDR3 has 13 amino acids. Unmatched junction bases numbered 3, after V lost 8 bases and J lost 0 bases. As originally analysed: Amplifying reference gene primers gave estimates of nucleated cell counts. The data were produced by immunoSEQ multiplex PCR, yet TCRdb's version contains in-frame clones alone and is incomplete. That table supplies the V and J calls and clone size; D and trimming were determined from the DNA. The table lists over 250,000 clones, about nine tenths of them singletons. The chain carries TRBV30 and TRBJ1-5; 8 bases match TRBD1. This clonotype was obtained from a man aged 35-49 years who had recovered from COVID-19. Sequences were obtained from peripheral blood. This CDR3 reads CAQGANSNQPQHF. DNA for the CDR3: TGTGCCCAGGGGGCTAATAGCAATCAGCCCCAGCATTTT.